These 8 T cell receptor beta chains originate from one sample sequenced in a study of PD-L1 blockade in urothelial cancer. Libraries were prepared by immunoSEQ multiplex PCR; TCRdb keeps only in-frame clonotypes and omits some of them. In the table there are about 57,000 clones, around 84% of which are singletons. Here the sequenced sample was PBMCs, taken around atezolizumab (anti-PD-L1) treatment. The source of these receptors is a man in his forties or fifties with urothelial cancer.

The V gene is TRBV7-9, the J gene TRBJ2-1; TRBD2 might be the D (5 bases). Between the trimmed V and J ends, which lost 5 bases and 10 bases, there was a span of 21 bases. CDR1 and CDR2 from the germline V gene are SEHNR and FQNEAQ (reference sequence). The CDR3 has 15 residues. The DNA of the CDR3 is TGTGCCAGCAGCCCCCGCGGCACGCGGGTGAGCGAGCAGTTCTTC. Encoded protein: CASSPRGTRVSEQFF.

The V and J genes are TRBV5-4 and TRBJ2-7; 7 positions match TRBD2. Germline values: CDR1 SGHNT, CDR2 YYREEE (reference sequence). V shed 0 bases, J shed 0 bases, and the junction held 6 bases outside the gene matches. The CDR3 is 16 amino acids. Written as DNA, the CDR3 is TGTGCCAGCAGCTTGGCTAGCGGTAGCAGCTCCTACGAGCAGTACTTC. This encodes CASSLASGSSSYEQYF.

The rearrangement joins TRBV28 to TRBJ2-7; no clear D gene. Trimming cost V 1 base and J 3 bases, with 7 bases left between them. CDR1 and CDR2 (germline): MDHEN, SYDVKM. The CDR3 is made up of 13 amino acids. The CDR3 nucleotides read TGTGCCAGCAGTTTATCCACACACTACGAGCAGTACTTC. This sequence encodes CASSLSTHYEQYF.

The chain recombines TRBV7-2 with TRBJ2-5, with 9 bases that match TRBD2. This CDR3 has 15 amino acids. Germline V gene data show CDR1 as SGHTA and CDR2 as FQGNSA. Trimming at V came to 5 bases and at J to 5 bases, leaving 9 bases not matched to a gene. This CDR3 is CASSPNYSGSETQYF. The CDR3 nucleotides are TGTGCCAGCAGCCCCAATTATAGCGGGAGCGAGACCCAGTACTTC.

The genes are TRBV5-1 and TRBJ1-2, with TRBD1 matching over 7 bases. The CDR3 loop spans 15 amino acids. The germline CDR1 and CDR2 sequences are SGHRS and YFSETQ. Unmatched junction bases numbered 12, after V lost 2 bases and J lost 8 bases. Written as DNA, the CDR3 is TGCGCCAGCAGCTTAGGGACAGCCAACCTGGGAGGCTACACCTTC. This translates into CASSLGTANLGGYTF.

Concerning this clone itself: The same CDR3 also results from other DNA sequences found in this sample. The chain employs TRBV5-6 and TRBJ1-5, with 7 bases matching TRBD1. The V gene's germline CDR1 is SGHDT and CDR2 YYEEEE. CDR3 length equals 17 residues. With V trimmed by 4 bases and J by 0 bases, 10 bases remained unmatched. CDR3 in DNA: TGTGCCAGCAGCAGCCGACAGGGACGTTATAGCAATCAGCCCCAGCATTTT. Protein: CASSSRQGRYSNQPQHF.

The J gene is TRBJ2-1, the V gene TRBV5-1, with 7 positions matching TRBD1. The CDR3 length is 20 residues. Germline CDR1 SGHRS, CDR2 YFSETQ. Trimming took 6 bases from V and 0 from J; bases not matched to a gene: 21. The CDR3 loop is CASKRLRDSPLAGSYNEQFF. CDR3 sequence (DNA): TGCGCCAGCAAGCGACTCCGGGACAGTCCCTTAGCCGGCTCCTACAATGAGCAGTTCTTC.

V usage is TRBV15 and J usage is TRBJ2-7; 7 positions match TRBD2. CDR1 is LNHNV and CDR2 is YYDKDF in the germline V gene (reference sequence). Trimming took 1 base from V and 1 from J; bases not matched to a gene: 7. CDR3 size: 16 residues. CDR3 DNA sequence: TGTGCCACCAGCAGAGGAGGGTGGGGGGGGTCCTACGAGCAGTACTTC. This translates into CATSRGGWGGSYEQYF.